This TCR beta chain was found in a study of shared clonotypes between healthy human individuals. Study-wide points: Blood was the sole source, and tissue repertoires probably differ.

TCRdb keeps only in-frame clones here, not all; method: immunoSEQ multiplex PCR. The sample has about 680,000 clones, about 91% seen once; the top ten hold 20% to 25%. As defined, naive CD8 cells were CD45RO-negative and positively selected for CCR7, with terminally differentiated effector memory CD45RA+ cells excluded. Study donors comprised healthy, HIV-negative adults devoid of recent acute infection or vaccination. Worth noting for this clone: What it binds is unknown.

CDR1 is MNHEY, CDR2 SMNVEV, per germline (reference sequence). V shed 5 bases, J shed 1 base, and the junction held 14 bases outside the gene matches. This CDR3 spans 18 amino acids. The gene calls are TRBV27 and TRBJ1-3; 7 bases fit TRBD1. The TCR sequence derives from a man aged 30-40 years in good health. The material sequenced was naive CD8+ T cells sorted from blood. CDR3 in amino acids: CASSQEYRDSLSGNTIYF. Written as DNA, the CDR3 is TGTGCCAGCAGTCAAGAATACCGGGACAGCCTTTCTGGAAACACCATATATTTT.